These T cell receptor beta chains were read from a single sample in a study of CD8+ T cells in alopecia areata. TCRdb's copy holds only in-frame clones and misses some; the assay was immunoSEQ multiplex PCR. Among over 200,000 clones, 57% were seen once, and the ten largest hold under 0.5%. The input for sequencing was CD4+ T cells sorted from blood, taken at week 0. The receptors come from a human donor with alopecia areata. CDR3s include the opening cysteine and the closing phenylalanine or tryptophan. Fields, in order: V gene, J gene, CDR3 protein.

>TRBV7-8|TRBJ2-5
CASSPRFREETQYF
>TRBV30|-
CAWSVSSSYEQYF
>TRBV19|TRBJ1-2
CASSTRGQPLNYGYTF
>TRBV6-5|TRBJ2-3
CASSETPSDTQYF
>TRBV2|TRBJ2-7
CASRVEWDPSGQYF
>TRBV5-1|TRBJ1-2
CASSFEGSNYGYTF
>TRBV7-3|TRBJ2-5
CASSFEPRETQYF
>TRBV6-5|TRBJ2-7
CASRGQGAYEQYF
>TRBV30|TRBJ2-7
CAWRGRGPNEQYF
>TRBV6-5|TRBJ2-5
CASSYSGRGETQYF
>TRBV7-9|TRBJ1-5
CASSSGGPGGRQPQHF
>TRBV30|TRBJ2-5
CAWSGSTQETQYF
>TRBV18|TRBJ2-1
CASSPSTNEQFF
>TRBV5-4|TRBJ2-7
CASSSSVRQPSYEQYF
>TRBV14|TRBJ2-1
CASSQLAMRAEQFF
>TRBV30|TRBJ2-1
CAWNSGSSYNEQFF
>TRBV5-1|TRBJ2-5
CASSLRQQETQYF
>TRBV6-5|TRBJ2-7
CASSPPRGEQYF
>TRBV7-9|TRBJ2-1
CASSSRIASSGGAAGQFF
>TRBV14|TRBJ1-6
CASSQAPGSALHF
>TRBV20-1|TRBJ2-1
CSAENNEQFF
>TRBV15|TRBJ2-1
CATSRGTGYNEQFF
>TRBV7-8|TRBJ2-7
CASSFRGTAYEQYF
>TRBV29-1|TRBJ1-1
CSVEGKNTEAFF
>TRBV5-6|TRBJ2-2
CASSRETGVLTGELFF
>TRBV5-1|TRBJ1-1
CASSLALNTEAFF
>TRBV5-1|TRBJ1-2
CASSLDRGMGGYTF
>TRBV11-2|TRBJ2-1
CASSLVTGAYNEQFF
>TRBV9|TRBJ2-1
CASSFTSGRAFNEQFF
>TRBV29-1|TRBJ2-3
CSGLAGVGPDTQYF
>TRBV7-9|TRBJ1-2
CASRRGTGDGYTF
>TRBV28|TRBJ2-7
CASRTQTGGPTYEQYF
>TRBV6-1|TRBJ2-3
CASSDPGGSGTDTQYF
>TRBV5-1|TRBJ2-3
CASSLEAKDTQYF
>TRBV30|TRBJ1-5
CAWSSGNGNQPQHF